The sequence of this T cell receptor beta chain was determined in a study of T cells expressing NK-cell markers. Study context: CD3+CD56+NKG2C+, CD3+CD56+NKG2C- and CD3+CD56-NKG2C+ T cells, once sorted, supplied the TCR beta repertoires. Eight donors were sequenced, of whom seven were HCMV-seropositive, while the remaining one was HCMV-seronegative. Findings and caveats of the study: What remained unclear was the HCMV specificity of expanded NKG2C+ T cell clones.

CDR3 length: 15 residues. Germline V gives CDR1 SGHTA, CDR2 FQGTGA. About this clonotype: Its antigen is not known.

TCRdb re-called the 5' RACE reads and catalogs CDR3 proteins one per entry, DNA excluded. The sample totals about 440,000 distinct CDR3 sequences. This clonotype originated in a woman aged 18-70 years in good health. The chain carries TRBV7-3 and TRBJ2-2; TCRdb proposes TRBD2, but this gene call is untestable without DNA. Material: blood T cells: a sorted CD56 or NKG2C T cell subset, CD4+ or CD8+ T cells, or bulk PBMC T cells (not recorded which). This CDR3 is CASSLNLGERGELFF.